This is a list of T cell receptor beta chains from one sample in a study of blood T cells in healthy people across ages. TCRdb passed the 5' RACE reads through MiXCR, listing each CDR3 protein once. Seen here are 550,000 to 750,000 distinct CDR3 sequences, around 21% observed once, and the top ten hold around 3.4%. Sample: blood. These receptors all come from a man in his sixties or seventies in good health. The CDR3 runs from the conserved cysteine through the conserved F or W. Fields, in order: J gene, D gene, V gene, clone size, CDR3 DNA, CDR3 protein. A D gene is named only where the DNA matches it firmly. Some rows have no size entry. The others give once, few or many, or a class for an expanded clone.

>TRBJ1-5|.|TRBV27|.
TGTGCCAGCAGTCCCCGCGACGGTACTAGCAATCAGCCCCAGCATTTT
CASSPRDGTSNQPQHF
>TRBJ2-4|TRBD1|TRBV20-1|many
TGCAGTGCTGAAGACAGGGTGAAAAAAAACATTCAGTACTTC
CSAEDRVKKNIQYF
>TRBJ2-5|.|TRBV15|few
TGTGCCACCAGCAGGGGAACAGATCTCCAAGAGACCCAGTACTTC
CATSRGTDLQETQYF
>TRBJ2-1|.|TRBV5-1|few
TGCGCCAGCATTCGTTCCCTCGACTCCTACAATGAGCAGTTCTTC
CASIRSLDSYNEQFF
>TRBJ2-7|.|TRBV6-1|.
TGTGCCAGCAGTGCCTACAGGGCCTCCTCCTACGAGCAGTACTTC
CASSAYRASSYEQYF
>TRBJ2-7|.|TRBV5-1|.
TGCGCCAGCAGCTGGGACGGGACCTACGAGCAGTACTTC
CASSWDGTYEQYF
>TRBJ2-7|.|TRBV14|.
TGTGCCAGCAGCCAAGCCAGCGATTACGAGCAGTACTTC
CASSQASDYEQYF
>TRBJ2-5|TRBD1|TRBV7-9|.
TGTGCCAGCAGCCTGGGACAGGGGAACCTCCAAGAGACCCAGTACTTC
CASSLGQGNLQETQYF
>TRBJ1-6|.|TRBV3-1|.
TGTGCCAGCAGCCAGGCATCTTCGGGGGCCAAATCACCCCTCCACTTT
CASSQASSGAKSPLHF
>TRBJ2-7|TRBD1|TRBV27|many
TGTGCCAGCAGTTTGAGTGTGGACAGGGACTACGAGCAGTACTTC
CASSLSVDRDYEQYF
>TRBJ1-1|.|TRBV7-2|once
TGTGCCAGCAGCTTAGGAGTCCGGAACACTGAAGCTTTCTTT
CASSLGVRNTEAFF
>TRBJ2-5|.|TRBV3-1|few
TGTGCCAGCAGCTATACCGGGACACCGTACCAAGAGACCCAGTACTTC
CASSYTGTPYQETQYF
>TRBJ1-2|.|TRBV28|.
TGTGCCAGCAGTTTCGGGGCAGGGACTCACTATGGCTACACCTTC
CASSFGAGTHYGYTF
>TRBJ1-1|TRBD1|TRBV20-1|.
TGCAGTGCTAGAGATAACGGGCCAGGGGGTAACACTGAAGCTTTCTTT
CSARDNGPGGNTEAFF
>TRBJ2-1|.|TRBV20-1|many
TGCAGTGCTGACAAACGGAGGGCCATCTACAATGAGCAGTTCTTC
CSADKRRAIYNEQFF
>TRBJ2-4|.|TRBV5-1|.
TGCGCCAGCAAGGGCCCCCTTAACATTCAGTACTTC
CASKGPLNIQYF